This TCR beta chain was retrieved from a study of technical replicates of blood from several donors. Clones were read by immunoSEQ multiplex PCR, and TCRdb kept only the in-frame ones, dropping some. The repertoire holds roughly 15,000 clones, with around nine tenths as singletons. Sequenced sample: PBMCs. This clonotype was sampled from a human donor in good health.

As DNA, the CDR3 is TGTGCCAGCCCCCCGGGACTAGCGGGAACCGGGGAGCTGTTTTTT. Translating gives CASPPGLAGTGELFF. J is TRBJ2-2 and V is TRBV7-2, with 13 bases aligning to TRBD2. Germline V CDR1 and CDR2: SGHTA, FQGNSA. This CDR3 is 15 amino acids long. The V and J ends lost 8 bases and 5 bases, in that order; junction bases with no gene match: 5.